The sequence of this TCR beta chain was determined in a study of cytomegalovirus exposure and HLA in healthy donors. This clone was recorded once. The data were produced by immunoSEQ multiplex PCR, yet TCRdb's version contains in-frame clones alone and is incomplete. Of 120,000 or so clones in the sample, roughly 95% were seen once. CDR1 SGHDN and CDR2 FVKESK come from the germline V gene. Trimming removed 1 base at V and 1 base at J, with 7 bases between. The CDR3 covers 14 residues. The chain uses TRBV14 and TRBJ1-1; D not resolved. The sequencing input was PBMCs. The TCR sequence derives from a young man in good health and CMV-seronegative. The CDR3 DNA sequence: TGTGCCAGCAGCCAAGTGCGAGGGAACACTGAAGCTTTCTTT. Translating it yields CASSQVRGNTEAFF.